These T cell receptor beta chains were read from a single sample in a study of CD8+ T cells in alopecia areata. Clones were sequenced by immunoSEQ multiplex PCR, and TCRdb holds only the in-frame ones, with some missing. The sample shows under 65,000 clones, roughly 45% of them seen only once. Sequenced input: NKG2D-low CD8+ T cells sorted from blood. Source of these receptors: a human donor with alopecia areata. Both conserved end residues are part of each CDR3. Each record gives: V gene, D gene, J gene, clone size, CDR3 DNA, CDR3 protein. A D gene is named only where the DNA matches it firmly. A clone size is listed for some rows: how often the clone was seen (once, few, many), or a class if it is expanded.

V gene: TRBV27; D gene: TRBD1; J gene: TRBJ2-7; clone size: once; CDR3 DNA: TGTGCCAGCAGTTTATTCGGGACAGGGGGCGGCGAGCAGTACTTC; CDR3 protein: CASSLFGTGGGEQYF
V gene: TRBV6-5; D gene: TRBD2; J gene: TRBJ2-5; clone size: few; CDR3 DNA: TGTGCCAGCACTAGCGGGAGTGGTGAGACCCAGTACTTC; CDR3 protein: CASTSGSGETQYF
V gene: TRBV27; D gene: TRBD1; J gene: TRBJ1-1; clone size: -; CDR3 DNA: TGTGCCAGCAGTTTATCCCGGACAGGCTCAGGTGAAGCTTTCTTT; CDR3 protein: CASSLSRTGSGEAFF
V gene: TRBV29-1; D gene: TRBD1; J gene: TRBJ1-1; clone size: few; CDR3 DNA: TGCAGCGGGGGACAGGTTGATTGGACTGAAGCTTTCTTT; CDR3 protein: CSGGQVDWTEAFF
V gene: TRBV2; D gene: -; J gene: TRBJ2-7; clone size: -; CDR3 DNA: TGTGCCAGCAGTGAAGAGGGGTACGAGCAGTACTTC; CDR3 protein: CASSEEGYEQYF
V gene: TRBV7-6; D gene: -; J gene: TRBJ2-7; clone size: medium-sized; CDR3 DNA: TGTGCCAGCAGCTCGGCGGGATACGAGCAGTACTTC; CDR3 protein: CASSSAGYEQYF
V gene: TRBV27; D gene: TRBD2; J gene: TRBJ2-3; clone size: few; CDR3 DNA: TGTGCCAGCAATCCTAGCGGGGGAAGGACAGATACGCAGTATTTT; CDR3 protein: CASNPSGGRTDTQYF
V gene: TRBV4-3; D gene: -; J gene: TRBJ1-2; clone size: -; CDR3 DNA: TGCGCCAGCAGCCAGGAGGCCATATCTTATGGCTACACCTTC; CDR3 protein: CASSQEAISYGYTF
V gene: TRBV11-3; D gene: TRBD1; J gene: TRBJ2-7; clone size: -; CDR3 DNA: TGTGCCAGCAGCTTTGGGACAGGGGTTCGGTACGAGCAGTACTTC; CDR3 protein: CASSFGTGVRYEQYF
V gene: TRBV7-9; D gene: -; J gene: TRBJ2-3; clone size: -; CDR3 DNA: TGTGCCAGCAGCCCCCGTCTAGGGGCGCAGTATTTT; CDR3 protein: CASSPRLGAQYF
V gene: TRBV27; D gene: -; J gene: TRBJ1-2; clone size: -; CDR3 DNA: TGTGCCAGCAGCGAGACAGAAAACTATGGCTACACCTTC; CDR3 protein: CASSETENYGYTF
V gene: TRBV19; D gene: -; J gene: TRBJ1-2; clone size: few; CDR3 DNA: TGTGCCAGTAGTCCCGTGATTTTTTCGGGCTACACCTTC; CDR3 protein: CASSPVIFSGYTF
V gene: TRBV5-1; D gene: TRBD1; J gene: TRBJ2-7; clone size: -; CDR3 DNA: TGCGCCAGCAGCCTGATGGGGACAGGGAGCCCCTACGAGCAGTACTTC; CDR3 protein: CASSLMGTGSPYEQYF
V gene: TRBV27; D gene: -; J gene: TRBJ2-5; clone size: -; CDR3 DNA: TGTGCCAGCAGCCGGAGAGGATCGGGAGAGACCCAGTACTTC; CDR3 protein: CASSRRGSGETQYF
V gene: TRBV19; D gene: -; J gene: TRBJ2-7; clone size: -; CDR3 DNA: TGTGCCACCGCCGAGGGCAGCTTAACCTACGAGCAGTACTTC; CDR3 protein: CATAEGSLTYEQYF